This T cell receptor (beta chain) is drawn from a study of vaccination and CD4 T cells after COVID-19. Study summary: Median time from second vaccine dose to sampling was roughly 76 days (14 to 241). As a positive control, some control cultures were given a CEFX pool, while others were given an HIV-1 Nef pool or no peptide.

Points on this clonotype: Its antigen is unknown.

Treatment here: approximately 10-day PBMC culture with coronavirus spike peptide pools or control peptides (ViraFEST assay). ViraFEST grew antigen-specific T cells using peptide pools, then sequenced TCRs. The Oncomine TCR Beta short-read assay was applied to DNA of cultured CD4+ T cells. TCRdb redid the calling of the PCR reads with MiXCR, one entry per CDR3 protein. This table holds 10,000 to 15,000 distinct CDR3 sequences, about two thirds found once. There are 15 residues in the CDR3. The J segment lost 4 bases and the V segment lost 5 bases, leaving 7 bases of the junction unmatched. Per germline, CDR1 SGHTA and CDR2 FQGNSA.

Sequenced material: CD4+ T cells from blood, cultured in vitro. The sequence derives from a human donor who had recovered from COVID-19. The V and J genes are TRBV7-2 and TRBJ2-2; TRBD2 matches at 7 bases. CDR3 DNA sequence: TGTGCCAGCAGCGCTATGGGGGGGAGCACCGGGGAGCTGTTTTTT. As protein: CASSAMGGSTGELFF. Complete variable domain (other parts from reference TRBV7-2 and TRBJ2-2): GAGVSQSPSNKVTEKGKDVELRCDPISGHTALYWYRQSLGQGLEFLIYFQGNSAPDKSGLPSDRFSAERTGGSVSTLTIQRTQQEDSAVYLCASSAMGGSTGELFFGEGSRLTVL.